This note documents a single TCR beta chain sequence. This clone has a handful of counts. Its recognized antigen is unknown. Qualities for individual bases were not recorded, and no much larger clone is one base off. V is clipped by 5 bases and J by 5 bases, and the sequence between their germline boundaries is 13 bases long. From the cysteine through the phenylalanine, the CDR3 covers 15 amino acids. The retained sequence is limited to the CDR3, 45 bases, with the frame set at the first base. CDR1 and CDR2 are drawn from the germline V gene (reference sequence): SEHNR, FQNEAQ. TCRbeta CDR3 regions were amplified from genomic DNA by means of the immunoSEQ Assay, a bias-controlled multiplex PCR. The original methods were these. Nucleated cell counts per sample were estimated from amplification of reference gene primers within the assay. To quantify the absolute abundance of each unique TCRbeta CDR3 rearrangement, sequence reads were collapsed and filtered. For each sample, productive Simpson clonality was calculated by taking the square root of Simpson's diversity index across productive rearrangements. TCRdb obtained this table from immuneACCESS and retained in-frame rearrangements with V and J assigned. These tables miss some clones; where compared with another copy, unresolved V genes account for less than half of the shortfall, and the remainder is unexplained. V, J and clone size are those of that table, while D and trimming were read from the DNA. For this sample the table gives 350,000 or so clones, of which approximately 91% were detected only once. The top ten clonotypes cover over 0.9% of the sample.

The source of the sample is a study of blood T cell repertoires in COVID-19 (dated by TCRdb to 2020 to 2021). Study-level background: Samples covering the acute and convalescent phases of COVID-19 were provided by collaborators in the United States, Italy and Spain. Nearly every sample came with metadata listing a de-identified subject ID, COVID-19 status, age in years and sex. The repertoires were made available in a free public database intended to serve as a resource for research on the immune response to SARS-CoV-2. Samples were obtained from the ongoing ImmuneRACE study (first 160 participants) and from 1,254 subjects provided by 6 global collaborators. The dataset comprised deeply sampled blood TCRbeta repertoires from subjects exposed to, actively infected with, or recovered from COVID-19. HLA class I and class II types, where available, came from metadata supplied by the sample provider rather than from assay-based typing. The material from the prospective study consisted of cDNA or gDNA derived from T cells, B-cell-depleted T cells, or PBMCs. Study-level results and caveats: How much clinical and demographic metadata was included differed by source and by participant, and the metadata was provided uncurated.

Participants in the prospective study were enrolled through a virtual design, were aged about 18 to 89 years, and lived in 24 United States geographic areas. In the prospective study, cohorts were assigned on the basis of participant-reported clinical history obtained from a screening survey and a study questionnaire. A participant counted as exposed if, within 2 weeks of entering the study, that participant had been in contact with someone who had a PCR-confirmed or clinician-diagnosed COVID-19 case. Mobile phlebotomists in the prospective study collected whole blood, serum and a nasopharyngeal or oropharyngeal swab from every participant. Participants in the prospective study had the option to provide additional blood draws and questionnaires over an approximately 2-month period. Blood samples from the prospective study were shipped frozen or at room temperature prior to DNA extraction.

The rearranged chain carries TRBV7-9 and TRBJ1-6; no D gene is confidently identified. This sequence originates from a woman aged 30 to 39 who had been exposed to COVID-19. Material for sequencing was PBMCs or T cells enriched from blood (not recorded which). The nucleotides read TGTGCCAGCAGCCGGGAGGGAGGGCATAATTCACCCCTCCACTTT. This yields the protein CASSREGGHNSPLHF. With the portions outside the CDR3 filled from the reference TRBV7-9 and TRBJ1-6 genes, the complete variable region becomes DTGVSQNPRHKITKRGQNVTFRCDPISEHNRLYWYRQTLGQGPEFLTYFQNEAQLEKSRLLSDRFSAERPKGSFSTLEIQRTEQGDSAMYLCASSREGGHNSPLHFGNGTRLTVT.